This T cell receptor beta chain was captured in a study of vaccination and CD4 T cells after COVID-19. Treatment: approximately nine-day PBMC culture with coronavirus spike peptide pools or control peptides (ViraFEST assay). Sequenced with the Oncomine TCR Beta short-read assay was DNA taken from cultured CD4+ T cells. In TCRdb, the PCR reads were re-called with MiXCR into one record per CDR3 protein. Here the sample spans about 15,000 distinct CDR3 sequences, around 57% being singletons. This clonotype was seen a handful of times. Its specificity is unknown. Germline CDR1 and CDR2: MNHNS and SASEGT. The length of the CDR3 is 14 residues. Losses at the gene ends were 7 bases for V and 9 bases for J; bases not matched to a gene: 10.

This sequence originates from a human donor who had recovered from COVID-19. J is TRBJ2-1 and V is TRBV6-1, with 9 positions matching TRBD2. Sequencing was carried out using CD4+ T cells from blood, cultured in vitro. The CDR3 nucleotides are TGTGCCAGCAATAGCGGGAGCACTCAGGCTGAGCAGTTCTTC. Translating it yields CASNSGSTQAEQFF.